These 20 T cell receptor beta chains were sequenced from one sample in a study of T cell repertoires in cytomegalovirus infection. Each CDR3 protein gets one entry after TCRdb re-called the reads with MiXCR. The table records some 200,000 distinct CDR3 sequences, about 40% of them present only once. No antigen is known for these receptors. The sequencing used CD8+ T cells from cultured PBMCs, collected from culture after CMV antigen stimulation. The origin of the receptors is a human donor in good health (CMV status not recorded). Some clones in this sample may be carry-over from other donors' samples.

This clonotype has just a few counts. The chain joins TRBV6-1 to TRBJ1-1; D remains ambiguous. Trimming took off 6 bases at V and 8 bases at J, with 13 bases between the two ends. Germline assignment: CDR1 MNHNS and CDR2 SASEGT. The CDR3 length is 12 residues. The CDR3 DNA is TGTGCCAGCAGAGGCCTAGTGCCCGAAGCTTTCTTT. This encodes CASRGLVPEAFF.

This rearrangement joins TRBV7-9 to TRBJ1-2; D is uncertain. V was cut by 1 base and J by 6 bases, with 9 bases left in between. The germline gives CDR1 SEHNR, CDR2 FQNEAQ (reference sequence). The CDR3 consists of 13 residues. The CDR3 nucleotides read TGTGCCAGCAGCTTAGGGTCAGAGAATGGCTACACCTTC. Its protein product is CASSLGSENGYTF. The whole variable domain, remainder taken from reference TRBV7-9 and TRBJ1-2, is DTGVSQNPRHKITKRGQNVTFRCDPISEHNRLYWYRQTLGQGPEFLTYFQNEAQLEKSRLLSDRFSAERPKGSFSTLEIQRTEQGDSAMYLCASSLGSENGYTFGSGTRLTVV.

The chain has TRBV19 and TRBJ2-7; D not certain. CDR3 length equals 14 residues. In germline, CDR1 is LNHDA, CDR2 SQIVND (reference sequence). Trimming left V 4 bases short and J 2 bases short, with 12 bases between. The CDR3 loop reads CASSTTGRAYEQYF. In DNA form, the CDR3 reads TGTGCCAGTAGTACCACGGGCAGAGCCTACGAGCAGTACTTC.

This clonotype has a count of ten or more. The V gene is TRBV7-6, the J gene TRBJ2-2, with TRBD2 matching over 8 bases. V shed 2 bases and J 0 bases; nucleotides not matched to a gene: 8. Germline-derived CDR1 and CDR2 are SGHVS and FNYEAQ. The CDR3 is 18 residues long. As DNA, the CDR3 is TGTGCCAGCAGCTTATCCGCCGGGACTAGTGCGAACACCGGGGAGCTGTTTTTT. Protein product: CASSLSAGTSANTGELFF.

The rearrangement joins TRBV7-9 to TRBJ2-3, with 10 bases fitting TRBD2. V shed 5 bases, J shed 2 bases, and the junction held 7 bases outside the gene matches. The CDR3 has 16 residues. Per the germline V gene, CDR1 is SEHNR and CDR2 is FQNEAQ (reference sequence). CDR3 DNA: TGTGCCAGCAGCCTTTTAGCGGGGGGCCTCACAGATACGCAGTATTTT. This sequence encodes CASSLLAGGLTDTQYF.

The V gene is TRBV4-2, the J gene TRBJ1-6; TRBD1 matches 9 bases. This CDR3 is built from 17 residues. The germline V gene has CDR1 LGHNA and CDR2 YNFKEQ. Trimming at V came to 3 bases and at J to 10 bases, leaving 13 bases not matched to a gene. This chain's CDR3 is CASSQPFDRGARSPLHF. The CDR3 bases are TGTGCCAGCAGCCAGCCCTTCGACAGGGGGGCACGGTCACCCCTCCACTTT.

The chain links TRBV9 to TRBJ2-3, with 7 bases that match TRBD2. Germline values: CDR1 SGDLS, CDR2 YYNGEE. Trimming took 0 bases from V and 10 from J; bases not matched to a gene: 11. CDR3 length: 15 residues. DNA for the CDR3: TGTGCCAGCAGCGTAGAGAGCGGGGAGGCAGAAGCGCAGTATTTT. It translates to CASSVESGEAEAQYF. The variable domain in full, completed from reference TRBV9 and TRBJ2-3, reads DSGVTQTPKHLITATGQRVTLRCSPRSGDLSVYWYQQSLDQGLQFLIQYYNGEERAKGNILERFSAQQFPDLHSELNLSSLELGDSALYFCASSVESGEAEAQYFGPGTRLTVL.

CDR3 amino acids: CASSQPPGITAYQYF. CDR3 bases: TGTGCCAGCAGCCAACCACCGGGAATCACGGCCTATCAGTACTTC. V gene TRBV28 combines with J gene TRBJ2-4; D is perhaps TRBD2 (5 bases). Germline V gene lookup returns CDR1 MDHEN and CDR2 SYDVKM. The ends were cut back, 6 bases at V and 12 bases at J, with 24 bases in the middle. The length of the CDR3 is 15 residues.

V is TRBV27 and J is TRBJ1-6; no definite D call. V was clipped by 6 bases and J by 7 bases, with 19 bases between them. The CDR3 contains 16 residues. CDR1 and CDR2 from the germline V gene are MNHEY and SMNVEV (reference sequence). The chain's CDR3 is CASRETDDAGNSPLHF. The CDR3 nucleotides read TGTGCCAGCAGGGAGACGGACGACGCTGGGAATTCACCCCTCCACTTT.

This clonotype has at least ten counts. The chain carries TRBV20-1 and TRBJ1-5, with D possibly TRBD1 on 6 matching bases. CDR1 and CDR2 from the germline V gene are DFQATT and SNEGSKA (reference sequence). CDR3 size: 13 residues. Trimming took 5 bases from V and 5 from J, leaving 13 bases between them. CDR3 in amino acids: CSARRGRDQPQHF. DNA of the CDR3: TGCAGTGCTCGTCGGGGGCGGGATCAGCCCCAGCATTTT.

The CDR3 sequence: CASRHTSSSYNEQFF. CDR3 nucleotides: TGTGCCAGCAGACATACAAGTAGTTCCTACAATGAGCAGTTCTTC. This sequence joins TRBV11-2 and TRBJ2-1; D is undetermined. Germline CDR1 and CDR2: SGHAT and FQNNGV. The CDR3 sequence is 15 residues long. Trimming left V 6 bases short and J 1 base short, with 13 bases between.

This clonotype has a handful of counts. The CDR3 DNA follows: TGTGCCAGCAGTTACTGGCAGGGGAATAATTCACCCCTCCACTTT. Protein product: CASSYWQGNNSPLHF. The chain carries TRBV6-5 and TRBJ1-6; perhaps TRBD1 as D (6 bases). The germline gives CDR1 MNHEY, CDR2 SVGAGI. The V gene lost 1 base and the J gene lost 5 bases, with 9 bases spanning the gap. CDR3 length: 15 residues.

This clonotype was seen repeatedly, ten times or more. The CDR3 DNA is TGCGCCAGCAGCCAAGGGTTGCGGACCGGGGAGCTGTTTTTT. Translated, it gives CASSQGLRTGELFF. This chain uses TRBV4-1 with TRBJ2-2; no reliable D call. V dropped 1 base and J dropped 5 bases, with 8 bases sitting between them. The CDR3 spans 14 residues. The germline V gene has CDR1 MGHRA and CDR2 YSYEKL.

This clonotype was seen only a few times. The genes are TRBV2 and TRBJ1-1; 7 positions match TRBD1. Germline values: CDR1 SNHLY, CDR2 FYNNEI. J gave up 0 bases and V 7 bases, and 5 bases lay outside the gene matches. The CDR3 has 14 amino acids. Written as DNA, the CDR3 is TGTGCCAGCACCAAGGGGGCTCTGAACACTGAAGCTTTCTTT. Its translation is CASTKGALNTEAFF. The full variable domain, its missing parts supplied by reference TRBV2 and TRBJ1-1, is EPEVTQTPSHQVTQMGQEVILRCVPISNHLYFYWYRQILGQKVEFLVSFYNNEISEKSEIFDDQFSVERPDGSNFTLKIRSTKLEDSAMYFCASTKGALNTEAFFGQGTRLTVV.

V usage is TRBV7-3 and J usage is TRBJ2-1; 7 bases match TRBD1. Germline V CDR1 and CDR2: SGHTA, FQGTGA. There are 16 residues in the CDR3. Trimming at V came to 5 bases and at J to 0 bases, leaving 7 bases not matched to a gene. The DNA for the CDR3 is TGTGCCAGCAGCCCTTACAGGGGCAGCTCCTACAATGAGCAGTTCTTC. It encodes CASSPYRGSSYNEQFF.

The chain joins TRBV27 to TRBJ2-2, with TRBD2 matching over 14 bases. Germline V lookup: CDR1 MNHEY, CDR2 SMNVEV (reference sequence). The CDR3 is made up of 17 amino acids. The J segment lost 7 bases and the V segment lost 4 bases, leaving 8 bases of the junction unmatched. In DNA, the CDR3 is TGTGCCAGCAGTTCACCCCAGGGACTAGCGGGAGTCGGGGAGCTGTTTTTT. Its protein product is CASSSPQGLAGVGELFF.

The chain combines TRBV6-7 with TRBJ1-5, with 7 positions matching TRBD1. TRBV6-7 falls under the ORF class, with uncertain function. The V segment lost 0 bases and the J segment 2 bases; nucleotides outside the gene matches: 10. The CDR3 totals 18 residues. CDR3 DNA sequence: TGTGCCAGCAGTTACTCGGACAGGAAGAGGGATCGCAATCAGCCCCAGCATTTT. It yields the protein CASSYSDRKRDRNQPQHF.

This clonotype has more than one count but fewer than ten. The chain is built from TRBV6-6 and TRBJ1-2, with D perhaps TRBD1 (6 bases). The CDR3 covers 14 residues. CDR1 and CDR2 from the germline V gene are MNHNY and SVGAGI (reference sequence). V was shortened by 4 bases and J by 8 bases, with 17 bases between the two germline ends. The CDR3 sequence is CASSSLSGAQGYTF. DNA for the CDR3: TGTGCCAGCAGTTCCCTTTCGGGGGCTCAAGGCTACACCTTC.

The chain carries TRBV20-1 and TRBJ1-5; tentatively, D is TRBD1 (5 bases). The germline V and J ends were trimmed by 6 bases and 16 bases, with 22 bases remaining between them. Looked up from germline, CDR1 is DFQATT and CDR2 is SNEGSKA (reference sequence). This CDR3 contains 12 residues. Here the CDR3 DNA reads TGCAGTGCGGATACGGACATTCCCCCAAAACATTTT. Protein sequence: CSADTDIPPKHF.

V and J are TRBV29-1 and TRBJ1-2; the match to TRBD1 covers 9 bases. Germline trimming cut 4 bases from V and 3 bases from J; bases unmatched to any gene: 3. The CDR3 runs 13 residues. Per germline, CDR1 SQVTM and CDR2 ANQGSEA. CDR3 in amino acids: CSVGQGEDYGYTF. The DNA of the CDR3 is TGCAGCGTTGGACAGGGGGAGGACTATGGCTACACCTTC.